Each of the 23 T cell receptor beta chains below was sequenced from the same sample in a study of blood T cell repertoires in COVID-19. Sequencing was performed with immunoSEQ multiplex PCR; in TCRdb, only in-frame clones are kept and a portion is missing. Of about 140,000 clones listed, approximately 88% are singletons. The sample comprised peripheral blood. These receptors came from a man between 60 and 75 years old with active or convalescent COVID-19.

The V and J genes are TRBV7-8 and TRBJ1-1; TRBD1 is a possible D gene (5 bases). CDR1 and CDR2 (germline): SGHVS, FQNEAQ. V lost 6 bases and J 2 bases, leaving 16 bases between the germline ends. The CDR3 sequence is 15 residues long. DNA of the CDR3: TGTGCCAGCAGGACCCACCAGGGTGGCAACACTGAAGCTTTCTTT. It encodes CASRTHQGGNTEAFF.

On this clone itself: Other nucleotide sequences from this sample produce the same CDR3. V gene TRBV27 combines with J gene TRBJ2-7; D is unresolved. Per germline, CDR1 MNHEY and CDR2 SMNVEV (reference sequence). The CDR3 totals 13 residues. Between the trimmed V and J ends, which lost 2 bases and 4 bases, there was a span of 9 bases. In DNA form, the CDR3 reads TGTGCCAGCAGTTTAACAGAAAATTACGAGCAGTACTTC. It translates to CASSLTENYEQYF.

V and J are TRBV7-9 and TRBJ2-7; D is possibly TRBD1 (5 bases). V lost 2 bases and J lost 4, with 12 bases in between. The CDR3 totals 14 residues. CDR1 is SEHNR and CDR2 is FQNEAQ in the germline V gene (reference sequence). The CDR3 here is CASSLSQGPYEQYF. CDR3 sequence (DNA): TGTGCCAGCAGCTTAAGCCAGGGCCCTTACGAGCAGTACTTC.

Judged by abundance, this clone is medium-sized. Written as DNA, the CDR3 is TGTGCCAGCAGCCCCAGGACAGGGGAAGGAACAGATACGCAGTATTTT. This translates into CASSPRTGEGTDTQYF. V gene TRBV7-8 combines with J gene TRBJ2-3; 9 bases are a match to TRBD1. Per germline, CDR1 SGHVS and CDR2 FQNEAQ. V was clipped by 5 bases and J by 3 bases; unmatched bases: 9. The CDR3 has 16 amino acids.

This clone was recorded a few times. The gene calls are TRBV3-1 (or the pseudogene TRBV3-2) and TRBJ2-5; 13 nucleotides match TRBD2. Trimming at V came to 0 bases and at J to 4 bases, leaving 8 bases not matched to a gene. From germline, CDR1 is LGHDT and CDR2 YNNKEL (reference sequence). The CDR3 contains 18 residues. This CDR3 reads CASSQDPALAGGVETQYF. The CDR3 DNA reads as TGTGCCAGCAGCCAAGATCCCGCACTAGCGGGAGGGGTAGAGACCCAGTACTTC.

This rearrangement joins TRBV28 to TRBJ1-2; D is possibly TRBD1 (5 bases). Germline V gives CDR1 MDHEN, CDR2 SYDVKM. The germline V and J ends were trimmed by 9 bases and 4 bases, with 18 bases remaining between them. The CDR3 is 14 amino acids. The CDR3 loop reads CASRVGRETYGYTF. Written as DNA, the CDR3 is TGTGCCAGTCGGGTCGGCAGGGAAACCTATGGCTACACCTTC.

This chain links TRBV7-9 with TRBJ2-1; D not certain. The CDR3 covers 13 residues. Trimming shortened V by 8 bases and J by 0 bases, and 8 bases separated the two germline ends. Germline-derived CDR1 and CDR2 are SEHNR and FQNEAQ (reference sequence). The CDR3 DNA sequence: TGTGCCAGCGGGCCGAGCTCCTACAATGAGCAGTTCTTC. Residues: CASGPSSYNEQFF.

This chain links TRBV24-1 with TRBJ1-2; D remains unclear. Germline V lookup: CDR1 KGHDR, CDR2 SFDVKD. V shed 2 bases and J shed 2 bases, with 8 bases lying between them. This CDR3 contains 14 residues. The CDR3 reads CATSDSQSNYGYTF. As DNA, the CDR3 is TGTGCCACCAGTGATTCTCAGTCAAACTATGGCTACACCTTC.

The gene calls are TRBV6-5 and TRBJ2-3, with D hard to call. V was trimmed by 6 bases and J by 1 base, leaving 5 bases between them. CDR1 is MNHEY and CDR2 is SVGAGI in the germline V gene. The CDR3 is made up of 12 amino acids. In nucleotides, the CDR3 is TGTGCCAGCAGCTCCCGCACAGATACGCAGTATTTT. This sequence encodes CASSSRTDTQYF.

J is TRBJ1-6 and V is TRBV9; D is unclear. The germline V and J ends were trimmed by 0 bases and 4 bases, with 14 bases remaining between them. The germline CDR1 and CDR2 sequences are SGDLS and YYNGEE. This CDR3 contains 17 residues. Here the CDR3 reads CASSVGSPSEYNSPLHF. The DNA for the CDR3 is TGTGCCAGCAGCGTAGGCTCCCCCTCGGAGTATAATTCACCCCTCCACTTT.

The V call is TRBV20-1, the J call TRBJ2-5; D is unclear. The CDR3 length is 10 residues. The V and J ends lost 3 bases and 10 bases respectively, with 9 bases between them. Germline V gene data show CDR1 as DFQATT and CDR2 as SNEGSKA (reference sequence). The CDR3 sequence: CSASAQYQYF. CDR3 bases: TGCAGTGCTAGTGCCCAGTACCAGTACTTC.

The chain recombines TRBV7-9 with TRBJ1-4; 8 bases agree with TRBD1. This CDR3 contains 14 residues. The trim removed 5 bases at V and 7 bases at J, leaving 6 bases unmatched. Germline CDR1 and CDR2: SEHNR and FQNEAQ (reference sequence). In DNA, the CDR3 is TGTGCCAGCAGCAGGGGGACAGGCGTTGAAAAACTGTTTTTT. This gives the protein CASSRGTGVEKLFF.

The chain links TRBV19 to TRBJ2-7; 9 bases line up with TRBD1. Germline trimming cut 6 bases from V and 4 bases from J; bases unmatched to any gene: 4. CDR1 and CDR2 from the germline V gene are LNHDA and SQIVND (reference sequence). CDR3 length equals 13 residues. The CDR3 is CASRNRGRYEQYF. CDR3 coding DNA: TGTGCCAGTAGGAACAGGGGGCGGTACGAGCAGTACTTC.

This clone was observed a single time. V is TRBV19 and J is TRBJ2-5; 11 bases agree with TRBD1. CDR3 length: 16 residues. With 5 bases clipped from V and 4 bases from J, the junction kept 9 bases outside the gene matches. CDR1 LNHDA and CDR2 SQIVND come from the germline V gene (reference sequence). CDR3 nucleotides: TGTGCCAGTAGTGAAACCGGGACAGGGGGGGGAGAGACCCAGTACTTC. Encoded protein: CASSETGTGGGETQYF.

The chain couples TRBV10-2 to TRBJ1-3, with D perhaps TRBD1 (6 bases). V was trimmed by 3 bases and J by 0 bases, leaving 15 bases between them. Germline CDR1 reads WSHSY; CDR2 reads SAAADI. The CDR3 runs 17 residues. DNA for the CDR3: TGCGCCAGCAGTGATGCGGGGGCAAGGGTCTCTGGAAACACCATATATTTT. Amino acid sequence: CASSDAGARVSGNTIYF.

The V and J genes are TRBV19 and TRBJ2-6; TRBD2 is a possible D gene (6 bases). V was trimmed by 0 bases and J by 2 bases, leaving 11 bases between them. Germline V CDR1 and CDR2: LNHDA, SQIVND (reference sequence). The CDR3 covers 17 residues. CDR3 nucleotides: TGTGCCAGTAGTATAGAGGCGGGGATCGCTGGGGCCAACGTCCTGACTTTC. It translates to CASSIEAGIAGANVLTF.

This chain connects TRBV18 to TRBJ2-2, with D unclear. The V end lost 0 bases, the J end lost 4 bases, and 12 bases lay between the germline ends. Looked up from germline, CDR1 is KGHSH and CDR2 is LQKENI. There are 16 residues in the CDR3. The CDR3 region is CASSPPILLATGELFF. The CDR3 coding sequence is TGTGCCAGCTCACCACCGATTTTATTAGCCACCGGGGAGCTGTTTTTT. The whole variable domain, remainder taken from reference TRBV18 and TRBJ2-2, is NAGVMQNPRHLVRRRGQEARLRCSPMKGHSHVYWYRQLPEEGLKFMVYLQKENIIDESGMPKERFSAEFPKEGPSILRIQQVVRGDSAAYFCASSPPILLATGELFFGEGSRLTVL.

The chain carries TRBV13 and TRBJ2-4; 7 positions match TRBD1. Germline loops: CDR1 PRHDT, CDR2 FYEKMQ (reference sequence). Trimming took 5 bases from V and 4 from J; bases not matched to a gene: 2. This CDR3 spans 13 amino acids. The CDR3 spells CASSADRKNIQYF. Written as DNA, the CDR3 is TGTGCCAGCAGCGCGGACAGGAAAAACATTCAGTACTTC.

V gene TRBV20-1 combines with J gene TRBJ2-1; D may be TRBD2 (6 bases). Germline CDR1 reads DFQATT; CDR2 reads SNEGSKA (reference sequence). CDR3 size: 15 residues. V shed 3 bases and J shed 4 bases, with 16 bases lying between them. CDR3 loop: CSASNPLAPYNEQFF. CDR3 coding DNA: TGCAGTGCTAGTAACCCTCTAGCGCCGTACAATGAGCAGTTCTTC.

This chain links TRBV11-2 with TRBJ1-2; TRBD1 is a possible D gene (6 bases). CDR1 is SGHAT, CDR2 FQNNGV, per germline. The CDR3 totals 14 residues. Between the trimmed V and J ends, which lost 0 bases and 8 bases, there was a span of 13 bases. The CDR3 reads CASSLDRAGDGYTF. In DNA form, the CDR3 reads TGTGCCAGCAGCTTAGATCGGGCAGGGGACGGCTACACCTTC.

This chain joins TRBV9 and TRBJ1-4; D perhaps matches TRBD1 (5 bases). V lost 0 bases, J lost 0 bases, and 9 bases lay in between. CDR1 and CDR2 from the germline V gene are SGDLS and YYNGEE. The CDR3 is 16 residues long. The CDR3 sequence: CASSVGQGSTNEKLFF. CDR3 in DNA: TGTGCCAGCAGCGTAGGGCAGGGATCAACTAATGAAAAACTGTTTTTT.

In its sample, this clone was seen once. The V gene is TRBV11-2, the J gene TRBJ2-2; no firm D call. The CDR3 spans 15 residues. The V and J ends lost 4 bases and 2 bases respectively, with 11 bases between them. CDR1 is SGHAT and CDR2 is FQNNGV in the germline V gene. The CDR3 DNA is TGTGCCAGCAGCTCCAGACACATAAACACCGGGGAGCTGTTTTTT. It encodes CASSSRHINTGELFF. The whole variable domain, filled in from reference TRBV11-2 and TRBJ2-2, reads EAGVAQSPRYKIIEKRQSVAFWCNPISGHATLYWYQQILGQGPKLLIQFQNNGVVDDSQLPKDRFSAERLKGVDSTLKIQPAKLEDSAVYLCASSSRHINTGELFFGEGSRLTVL.

The rearrangement joins TRBV29-1 to TRBJ1-2; tentatively, D is TRBD1 (5 bases). V was cut by 6 bases and J by 14 bases, with 28 bases left in between. This CDR3 is 14 amino acids long. Per the germline V gene, CDR1 is SQVTM and CDR2 is ANQGSEA. The CDR3 is CSVLGGRDSRVYTF. CDR3 bases: TGCAGCGTACTCGGGGGGAGAGACTCTCGAGTCTATACCTTC.